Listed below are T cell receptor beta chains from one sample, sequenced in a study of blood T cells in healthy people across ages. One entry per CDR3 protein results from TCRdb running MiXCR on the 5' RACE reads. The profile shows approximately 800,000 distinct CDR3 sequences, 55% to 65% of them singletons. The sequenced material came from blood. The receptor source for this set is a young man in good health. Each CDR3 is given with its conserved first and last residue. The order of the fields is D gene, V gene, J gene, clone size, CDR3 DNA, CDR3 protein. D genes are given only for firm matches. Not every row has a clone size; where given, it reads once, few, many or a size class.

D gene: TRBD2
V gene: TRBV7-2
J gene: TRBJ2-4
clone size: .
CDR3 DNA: TGTGCCAGGCGGAGCGGGGGGCAGTACTTC
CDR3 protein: CARRSGGQYF

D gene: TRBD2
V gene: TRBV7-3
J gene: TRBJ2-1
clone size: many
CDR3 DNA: TGTGCCAGCAGCTTAGGTCTAGCGGGGGGTAATGAGCAGTTCTTC
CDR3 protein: CASSLGLAGGNEQFF

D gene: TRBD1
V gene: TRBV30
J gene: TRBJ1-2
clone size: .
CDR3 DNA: TGTGCCTGGAGTGACAGGGGGCTAGAGGGCTACACCTTC
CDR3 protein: CAWSDRGLEGYTF

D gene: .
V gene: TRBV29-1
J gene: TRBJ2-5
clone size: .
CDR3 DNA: TGCAGCGTCCAAGCGGTATCGGGGGAGACCCAGTACTTC
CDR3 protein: CSVQAVSGETQYF

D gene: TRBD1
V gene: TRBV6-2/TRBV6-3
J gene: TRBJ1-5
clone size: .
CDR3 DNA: TGTGCCAGCAGTTACTCGAGGGGGCTCTATCAGCCCCAGCATTTT
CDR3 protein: CASSYSRGLYQPQHF

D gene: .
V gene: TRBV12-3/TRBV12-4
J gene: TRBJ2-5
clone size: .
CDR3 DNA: TGTGCCAGCAGTCCCATCCTAGCGCAAGAGACCCAGTACTTC
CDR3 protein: CASSPILAQETQYF

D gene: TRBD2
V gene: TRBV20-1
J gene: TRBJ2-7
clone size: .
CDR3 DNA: TGCAGTGTTAGTCGGGGGGGCGAGGGTGAGCAGTACTTC
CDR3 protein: CSVSRGGEGEQYF

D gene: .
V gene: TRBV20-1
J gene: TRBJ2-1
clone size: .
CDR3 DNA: TGCAGTGCTAGACCCGGGACTTTCAATGAGCAGTTCTTC
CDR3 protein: CSARPGTFNEQFF

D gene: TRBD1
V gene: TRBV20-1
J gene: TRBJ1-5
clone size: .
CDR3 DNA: TGCAGTGCTAGAGCTCCGGGACAGGTCTCTCAGCCCCAGCATTTT
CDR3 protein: CSARAPGQVSQPQHF

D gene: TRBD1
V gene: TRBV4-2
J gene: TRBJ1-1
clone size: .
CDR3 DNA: TGTGCCAGCAGCCAAGCAGGGACAGGGTACCAGAACACTGAAGCTTTCTTT
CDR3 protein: CASSQAGTGYQNTEAFF

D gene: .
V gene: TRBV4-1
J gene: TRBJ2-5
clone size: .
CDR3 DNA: TGCGCCAGCAGCCAAGTTAACGGAGAGCAGTACTTC
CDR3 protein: CASSQVNGEQYF

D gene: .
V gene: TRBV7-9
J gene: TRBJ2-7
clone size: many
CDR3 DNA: TGTGCCAGCAGCCCTCAGACAGGTTTACGGGAGCAGTACTTC
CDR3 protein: CASSPQTGLREQYF

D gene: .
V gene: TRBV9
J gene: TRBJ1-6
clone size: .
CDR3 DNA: TGTGCCAGCAGCGCCGGGGGTGGCTCCTATAATTCACCCCTCCACTTT
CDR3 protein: CASSAGGGSYNSPLHF

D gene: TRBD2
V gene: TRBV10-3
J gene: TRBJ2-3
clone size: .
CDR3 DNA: TGTGCCATCAGTGACCCAGCGGGGGGGACACTAGGCACAGATACGCAGTATTTT
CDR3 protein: CAISDPAGGTLGTDTQYF

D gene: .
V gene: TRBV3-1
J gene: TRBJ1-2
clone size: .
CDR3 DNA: TGTGCCAGCAGCCATCAGGCCGGGAACTATGGCTACACCTTC
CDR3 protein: CASSHQAGNYGYTF

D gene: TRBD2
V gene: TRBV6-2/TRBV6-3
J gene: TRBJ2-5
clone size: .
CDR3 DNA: TGTGCCAGCAGTTACTCGACGACTAGCGGGGGAGAGACCCAGTACTTC
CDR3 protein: CASSYSTTSGGETQYF

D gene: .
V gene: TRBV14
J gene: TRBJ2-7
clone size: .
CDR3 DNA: TGTGCCAGCAGCCGCTGGACGGGGAGGAGGAACGAGCAGTACTTC
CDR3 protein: CASSRWTGRRNEQYF

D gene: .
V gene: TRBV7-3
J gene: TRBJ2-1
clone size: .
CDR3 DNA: TGTGCCAGCAGGGGCGGCCGGAGCCACTACAATGAGCAGTTCTTC
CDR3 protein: CASRGGRSHYNEQFF

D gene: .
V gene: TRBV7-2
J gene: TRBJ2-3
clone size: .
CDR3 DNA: TGTGCCAGCAGCCGAGTCACAGATACGCAGTATTTT
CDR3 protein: CASSRVTDTQYF

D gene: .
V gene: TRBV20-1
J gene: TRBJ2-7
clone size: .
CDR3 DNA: TGCAGTGCCCTCGGGGGACCCCGATCCAACGAGCAGTACTTC
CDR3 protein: CSALGGPRSNEQYF

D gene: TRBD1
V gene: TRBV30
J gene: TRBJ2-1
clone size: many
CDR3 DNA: TGTGCCTGGAGGGTAGCCGGGACAGGTCTTGTTGAGCAGTTCTTC
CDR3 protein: CAWRVAGTGLVEQFF

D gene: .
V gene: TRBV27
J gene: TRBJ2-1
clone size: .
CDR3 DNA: TGTGCCAGCAGTCCACCAGGGTTAAGCTCCTACAATGAGCAGTTCTTC
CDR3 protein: CASSPPGLSSYNEQFF

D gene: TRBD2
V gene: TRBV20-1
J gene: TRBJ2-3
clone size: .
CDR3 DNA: TGCAGTGCTCCGACTAGCGGGGCCTTCACAGATACGCAGTATTTT
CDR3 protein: CSAPTSGAFTDTQYF

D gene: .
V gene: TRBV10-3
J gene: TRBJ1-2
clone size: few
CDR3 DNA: TGTGCCATCAGTCCGGATTTCATGGACCGCCTACAGCATGGCTACACCTTC
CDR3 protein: CAISPDFMDRLQHGYTF

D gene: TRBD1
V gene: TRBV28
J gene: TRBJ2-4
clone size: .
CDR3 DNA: TGTGCCAGCAGTGGGACAGTCCCTTTAGCCAAAAACATTCAGTACTTC
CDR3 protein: CASSGTVPLAKNIQYF

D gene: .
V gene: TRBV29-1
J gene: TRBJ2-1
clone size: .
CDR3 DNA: TGCAGCGTTGACCTCCCGGGTCCACCGTTCTTC
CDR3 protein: CSVDLPGPPFF

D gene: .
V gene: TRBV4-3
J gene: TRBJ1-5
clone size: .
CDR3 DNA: TGCGCCAGCAGCCAAGATCGGGGGGGTCAGCCCCAGCATTTT
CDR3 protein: CASSQDRGGQPQHF

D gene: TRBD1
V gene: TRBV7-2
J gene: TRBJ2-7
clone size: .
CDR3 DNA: TGTGCCAGCAGCCTCGGACAGGGGATCTACGAGCAGTACTTC
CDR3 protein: CASSLGQGIYEQYF

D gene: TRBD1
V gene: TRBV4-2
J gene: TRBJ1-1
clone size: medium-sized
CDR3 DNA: TGTGCCAGCAGCCTCCGGGACAGGGGGAGAAGCAACACTGAAGCTTTCTTT
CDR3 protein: CASSLRDRGRSNTEAFF

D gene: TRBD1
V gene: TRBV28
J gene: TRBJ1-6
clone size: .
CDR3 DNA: TGTGCCATTCCGACAGGGGCCGGGTATAATTCACCCCTCCACTTT
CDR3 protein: CAIPTGAGYNSPLHF

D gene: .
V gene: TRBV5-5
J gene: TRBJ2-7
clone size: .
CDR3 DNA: TGTGCCAGCAGCGATATCTTCAAACGGGGGCAAAGGTCCTACGAGCAGTACTTC
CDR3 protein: CASSDIFKRGQRSYEQYF

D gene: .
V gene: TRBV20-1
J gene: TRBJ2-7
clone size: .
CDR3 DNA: TGCAGTGTTACGATACAGGATCCCTACGAGCAGTACTTC
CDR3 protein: CSVTIQDPYEQYF

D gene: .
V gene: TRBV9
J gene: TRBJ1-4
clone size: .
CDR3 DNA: TGTGCCAGCAGCGGGGGGGGGGGCCACGGAGAAAAACTGTTTTTT
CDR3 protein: CASSGGGGHGEKLFF

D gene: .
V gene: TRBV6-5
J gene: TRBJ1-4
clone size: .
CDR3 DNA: TGTGCCAGCAGTTACTCGATTATGACACCTGGGGGTGAAAAACTGTTTTTT
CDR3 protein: CASSYSIMTPGGEKLFF

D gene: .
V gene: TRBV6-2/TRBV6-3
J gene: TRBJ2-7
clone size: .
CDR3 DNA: TGTGCCAGCAGAGTACAGGAGGTCCAGTACTTC
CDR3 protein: CASRVQEVQYF

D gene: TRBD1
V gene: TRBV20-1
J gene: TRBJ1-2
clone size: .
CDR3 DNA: TGCAGTGCTGAGTCGGGACAGCTAACAAATGGCTACACCTTC
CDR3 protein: CSAESGQLTNGYTF

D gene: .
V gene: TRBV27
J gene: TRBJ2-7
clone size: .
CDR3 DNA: TGTGCCAGCAGTTTTGTCCAGGGTAGCTACGAGCAGTACTTC
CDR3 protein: CASSFVQGSYEQYF